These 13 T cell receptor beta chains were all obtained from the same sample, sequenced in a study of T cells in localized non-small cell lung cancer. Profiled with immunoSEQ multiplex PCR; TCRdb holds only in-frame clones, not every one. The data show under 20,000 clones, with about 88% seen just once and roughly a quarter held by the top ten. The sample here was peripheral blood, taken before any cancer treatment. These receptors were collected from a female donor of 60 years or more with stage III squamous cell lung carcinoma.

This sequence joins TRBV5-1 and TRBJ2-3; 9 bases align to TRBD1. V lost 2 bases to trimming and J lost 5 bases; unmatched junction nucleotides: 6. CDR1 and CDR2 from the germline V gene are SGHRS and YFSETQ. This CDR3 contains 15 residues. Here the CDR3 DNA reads TGCGCCAGCAGCTTCCTGGACAGGGGCCAAGATACGCAGTATTTT. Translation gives CASSFLDRGQDTQYF. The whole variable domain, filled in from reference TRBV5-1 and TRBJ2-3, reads KAGVTQTPRYLIKTRGQQVTLSCSPISGHRSVSWYQQTPGQGLQFLFEYFSETQRNKGNFPGRFSGRQFSNSRSEMNVSTLELGDSALYLCASSFLDRGQDTQYFGPGTRLTVL.

The CDR3 DNA is TGTGCCAGCAGCTATCGGAAAGACACTGAAGCTTTCTTT. Translation: CASSYRKDTEAFF. This chain uses TRBV5-4 with TRBJ1-1, with D hard to call. The germline V gene encodes CDR1 SGHNT and CDR2 YYREEE (reference sequence). This CDR3 has 13 residues. Trimming cost V 3 bases and J 3 bases, with 9 bases left between them.

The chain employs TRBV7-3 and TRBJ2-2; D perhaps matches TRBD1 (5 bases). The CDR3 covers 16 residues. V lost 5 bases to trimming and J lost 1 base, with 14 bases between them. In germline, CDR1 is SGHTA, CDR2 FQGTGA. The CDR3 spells CASSVGPGQNTGELFF. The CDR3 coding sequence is TGTGCCAGCAGCGTAGGGCCAGGACAGAACACCGGGGAGCTGTTTTTT.

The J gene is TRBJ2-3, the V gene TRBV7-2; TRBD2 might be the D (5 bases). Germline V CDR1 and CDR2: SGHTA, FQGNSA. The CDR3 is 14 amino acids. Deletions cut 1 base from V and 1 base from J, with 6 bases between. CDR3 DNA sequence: TGTGCCAGCAGCTTAGAGCGGCGCACAGATACGCAGTATTTT. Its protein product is CASSLERRTDTQYF.

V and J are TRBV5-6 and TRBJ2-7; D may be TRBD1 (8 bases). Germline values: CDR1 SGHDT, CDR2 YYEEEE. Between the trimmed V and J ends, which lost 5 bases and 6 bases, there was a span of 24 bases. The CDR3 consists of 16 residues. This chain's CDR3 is CASSLNRGGLGAEQYF. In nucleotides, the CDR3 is TGTGCCAGCAGTCTAAACAGGGGGGGCCTAGGGGCCGAGCAGTACTTC.

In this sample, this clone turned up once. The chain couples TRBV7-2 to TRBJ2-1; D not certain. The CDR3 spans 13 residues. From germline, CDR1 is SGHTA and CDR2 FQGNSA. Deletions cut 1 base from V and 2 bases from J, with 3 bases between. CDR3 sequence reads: CASSLGPYNEQFF. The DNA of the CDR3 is TGTGCCAGCAGCTTAGGACCCTACAATGAGCAGTTCTTC.

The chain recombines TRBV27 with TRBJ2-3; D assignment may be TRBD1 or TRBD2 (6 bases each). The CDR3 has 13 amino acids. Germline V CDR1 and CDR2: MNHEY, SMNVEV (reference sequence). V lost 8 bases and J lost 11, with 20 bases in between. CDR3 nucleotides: TGTGCCAGCCGCTCGACTAGACAGGTCGGGCAGTATTTT. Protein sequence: CASRSTRQVGQYF.

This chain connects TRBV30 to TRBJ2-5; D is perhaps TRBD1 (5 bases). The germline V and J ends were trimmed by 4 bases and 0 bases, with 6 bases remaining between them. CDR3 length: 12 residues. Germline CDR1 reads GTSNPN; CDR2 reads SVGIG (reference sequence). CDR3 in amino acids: CAWKGNQETQYF. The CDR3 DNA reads TGTGCCTGGAAGGGGAACCAAGAGACCCAGTACTTC. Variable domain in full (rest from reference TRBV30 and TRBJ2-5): SQTIHQWPATLVQPVGSPLSLECTVEGTSNPNLYWYRQAAGRGLQLLFYSVGIGQISSEVPQNLSASRPQDRQFILSSKKLLLSDSGFYLCAWKGNQETQYFGPGTRLLVL.

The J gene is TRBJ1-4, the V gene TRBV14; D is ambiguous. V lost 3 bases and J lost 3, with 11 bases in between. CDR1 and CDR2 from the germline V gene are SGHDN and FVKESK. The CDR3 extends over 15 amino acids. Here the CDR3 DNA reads TGTGCCAGCAGCCATGCACGGACGGCTAATGAAAAACTGTTTTTT. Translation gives CASSHARTANEKLFF. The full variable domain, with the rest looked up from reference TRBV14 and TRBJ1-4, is EAGVTQFPSHSVIEKGQTVTLRCDPISGHDNLYWYRRVMGKEIKFLLHFVKESKQDESGMPNNRFLAERTGGTYSTLKVQPAELEDSGVYFCASSHARTANEKLFFGSGTQLSVL.

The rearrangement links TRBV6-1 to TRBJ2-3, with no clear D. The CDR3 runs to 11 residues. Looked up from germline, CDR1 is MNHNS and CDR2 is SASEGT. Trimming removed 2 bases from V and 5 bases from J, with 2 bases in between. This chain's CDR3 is CASSERDTQYF. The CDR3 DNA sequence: TGTGCCAGCAGTGAAAGAGATACGCAGTATTTT.

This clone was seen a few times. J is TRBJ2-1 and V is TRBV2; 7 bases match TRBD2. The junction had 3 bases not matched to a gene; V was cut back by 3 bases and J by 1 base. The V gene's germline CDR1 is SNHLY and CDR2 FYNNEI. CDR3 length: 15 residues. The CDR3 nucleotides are TGTGCCAGCAGTGAGCGGGGGACTTCCTACAATGAGCAGTTCTTC. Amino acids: CASSERGTSYNEQFF.

The CDR3 region is CASSRNKDSEKLFF. CDR3 in DNA: TGCGCCAGCTCCCGCAACAAAGACAGCGAAAAACTGTTTTTT. This chain links TRBV5-1 with TRBJ1-4; a possible D gene is TRBD1 (5 bases). V shed 7 bases and J shed 8 bases, with 18 bases lying between them. The CDR3 sequence is 14 residues long. CDR1 is SGHRS, CDR2 YFSETQ, per germline.

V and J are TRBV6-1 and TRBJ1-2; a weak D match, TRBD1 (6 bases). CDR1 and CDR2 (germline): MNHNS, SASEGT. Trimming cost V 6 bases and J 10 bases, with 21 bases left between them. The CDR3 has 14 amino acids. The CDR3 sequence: CASRYTGTTGDYTF. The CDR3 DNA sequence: TGTGCCAGCAGATATACAGGGACTACTGGAGACTACACCTTC.